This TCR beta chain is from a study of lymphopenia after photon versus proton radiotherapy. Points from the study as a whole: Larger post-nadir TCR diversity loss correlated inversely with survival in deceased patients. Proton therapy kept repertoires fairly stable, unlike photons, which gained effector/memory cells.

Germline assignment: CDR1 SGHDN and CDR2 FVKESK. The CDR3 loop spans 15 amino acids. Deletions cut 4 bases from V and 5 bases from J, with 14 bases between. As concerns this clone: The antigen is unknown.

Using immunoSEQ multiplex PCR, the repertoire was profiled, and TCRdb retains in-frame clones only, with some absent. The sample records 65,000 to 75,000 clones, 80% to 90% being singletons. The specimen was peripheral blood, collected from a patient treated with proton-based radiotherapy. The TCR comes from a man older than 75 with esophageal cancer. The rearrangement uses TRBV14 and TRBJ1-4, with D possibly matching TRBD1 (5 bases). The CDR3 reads CASSLLRGVNEKLFF. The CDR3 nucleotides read TGTGCCAGCAGCCTCCTCCGGGGCGTGAATGAAAAACTGTTTTTT. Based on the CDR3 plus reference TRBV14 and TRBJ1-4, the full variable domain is EAGVTQFPSHSVIEKGQTVTLRCDPISGHDNLYWYRRVMGKEIKFLLHFVKESKQDESGMPNNRFLAERTGGTYSTLKVQPAELEDSGVYFCASSLLRGVNEKLFFGSGTQLSVL.